This entry lists 21 T cell receptor beta chains sequenced from one sample in a study of blood T cells in healthy people across ages. Together with a sample-barcoded 5' primer, a J-beta primer mix was included in a second PCR lasting about 6 to 11 cycles. Each CDR3 protein gets one entry after TCRdb re-called the 5' RACE reads with MiXCR. Of roughly 1.6 million distinct CDR3 sequences listed, about 35% are singletons. The sample taken for sequencing was blood. The receptor set was obtained from a woman aged 25 to 39 in good health.

This clonotype was seen many times. The genes are TRBV29-1 and TRBJ2-3; D not resolved. Germline V CDR1 and CDR2: SQVTM, ANQGSEA. The CDR3 contains 14 residues. Trimming took 7 bases from V and 2 from J, leaving 16 bases between them. CDR3 amino acids: CSGRGRHNTDTQYF. The CDR3 coding sequence is TGCAGCGGGAGAGGAAGACATAACACAGATACGCAGTATTTT.

This clonotype was seen a few times. This chain uses TRBV4-1 with TRBJ2-7; D might be TRBD2 (5 bases). The CDR3 length is 14 residues. Germline V gene sequence: CDR1 MGHRA, CDR2 YSYEKL. Trimming pared 4 bases from V and 3 bases from J, leaving 13 bases between. The CDR3 protein is CASSLYDGDYEQYF. CDR3 nucleotides: TGCGCCAGCAGCCTATATGACGGGGACTACGAGCAGTACTTC.

The J gene is TRBJ2-2, the V gene TRBV20-1; D remains unclear. The germline V and J ends were trimmed by 3 bases and 3 bases, with 5 bases remaining between them. Germline CDR1 reads DFQATT; CDR2 reads SNEGSKA (reference sequence). The CDR3 covers 12 residues. The CDR3: CSARSDTGELFF. The CDR3 nucleotides are TGCAGTGCTAGGTCGGACACCGGGGAGCTGTTTTTT.

The V and J genes are TRBV7-6 and TRBJ2-7; D is possibly TRBD2 (6 bases). Per the germline V gene, CDR1 is SGHVS and CDR2 is FNYEAQ. V lost 0 bases and J lost 3, with 9 bases in between. The CDR3 loop spans 14 amino acids. CDR3 nucleotide sequence: TGTGCCAGCAGCTTAGCGGAGGGGATCTACGAGCAGTACTTC. Amino acid sequence: CASSLAEGIYEQYF.

The chain combines TRBV15 with TRBJ2-4; D not certain. The CDR3 runs 15 residues. Trimming removed 3 bases from V and 10 bases from J, with 19 bases in between. The V gene's germline CDR1 is LNHNV and CDR2 YYDKDF (reference sequence). This chain's CDR3 is CATSSPRARLDIQYF. CDR3 nucleotide sequence: TGTGCCACCAGCAGCCCTCGGGCGAGGTTGGATATTCAGTACTTC.

The V gene is TRBV18, the J gene TRBJ2-7; D tentatively reads TRBD1 or TRBD2 (5 bases each). There are 15 residues in the CDR3. V was pared by 5 bases and J by 3 bases, with 17 bases between. Germline V gene sequence: CDR1 KGHSH, CDR2 LQKENI. The CDR3 DNA is TGTGCCAGCTCAACCGACCGGGACGGTCTCTACGAGCAGTACTTC. The encoded protein is CASSTDRDGLYEQYF.

This chain connects TRBV27 to TRBJ1-5; possibly TRBD1 for D (5 bases). The CDR3 has 16 residues. The germline gives CDR1 MNHEY, CDR2 SMNVEV (reference sequence). The V end lost 6 bases, the J end lost 1 base, and 16 bases lay between the germline ends. CDR3 nucleotide sequence: TGTGCCAGCAGGGACCGGGGGGGACCGAGCAATCAGCCCCAGCATTTT. Its protein product is CASRDRGGPSNQPQHF.

A few counts support this clonotype. The V call is TRBV20-1, the J call TRBJ2-1, with 8 bases fitting TRBD2. The V gene's germline CDR1 is DFQATT and CDR2 SNEGSKA (reference sequence). CDR3 length: 15 residues. V lost 6 bases, J lost 0 bases, and 7 bases stayed unmatched. The CDR3 coding sequence is TGCAGTGCGCCTACGGGACTAGGCTCCTACAATGAGCAGTTCTTC. Translation gives CSAPTGLGSYNEQFF.

This clonotype was counted at least ten times. The chain couples TRBV20-1 to TRBJ2-3, with 7 bases that match TRBD1. The V and J ends lost 6 bases and 0 bases, in that order; junction bases with no gene match: 6. The germline CDR1 and CDR2 sequences are DFQATT and SNEGSKA (reference sequence). There are 14 residues in the CDR3. This CDR3 reads CSAPDRASTDTQYF. CDR3 bases: TGCAGTGCGCCTGACAGGGCCAGCACAGATACGCAGTATTTT.

This clonotype has a handful of counts. This sequence joins TRBV28 and TRBJ2-7, with TRBD2 matching over 8 bases. This CDR3 comprises 14 residues. The germline CDR1 and CDR2 sequences are MDHEN and SYDVKM. V was clipped by 6 bases and J by 2 bases; unmatched bases: 6. DNA of the CDR3: TGTGCCAGCAGCGAGCGGGGGCTTACCTACGAGCAGTACTTC. Translated, it gives CASSERGLTYEQYF.

J is TRBJ2-5 and V is TRBV6-5; 9 nucleotides line up with TRBD1. The CDR3 runs 16 residues. Losses at the gene ends were 1 base for V and 5 bases for J; bases not matched to a gene: 8. CDR1 MNHEY and CDR2 SVGAGI come from the germline V gene. This CDR3 reads CASSYWQGQGVETQYF. In DNA, the CDR3 is TGTGCCAGCAGTTACTGGCAGGGACAGGGTGTCGAGACCCAGTACTTC.

The chain has TRBV29-1 and TRBJ1-1; D ambiguous. CDR1 and CDR2 (germline): SQVTM, ANQGSEA. V was pared by 4 bases and J by 6 bases, with 9 bases between. This CDR3 is 11 amino acids long. The CDR3: CSVGGWPEAFF. The CDR3 coding sequence is TGCAGCGTTGGGGGTTGGCCTGAAGCTTTCTTT.

This clonotype turned up a few times. The V and J genes are TRBV18 and TRBJ2-7; tentatively, D is TRBD2 (5 bases). Deletions cut 3 bases from V and 6 bases from J, with 12 bases between. Germline CDR1 KGHSH, CDR2 LQKENI. The CDR3 contains 13 residues. CDR3 residues: CASSPPSSAEQYF. The DNA for the CDR3 is TGTGCCAGCTCACCTCCTAGCTCGGCCGAGCAGTACTTC.

On this clonotype: This may stem from a read error, because a much larger clone lies one nucleotide away. This chain links TRBV11-2 with TRBJ2-3; D may be TRBD2 (6 bases). The CDR3 covers 15 residues. The V gene's germline CDR1 is SGHAT and CDR2 FQNNGV. The CDR3 coding sequence is TGTGCCCGCAGCTTGGCGGGGACTGACACGAATACGCAGTATTTT. Protein: CARSLAGTDTNTQYF.

The rearrangement joins TRBV10-1 to TRBJ2-7; D tentatively reads TRBD1 or TRBD2 (5 bases each). TRBJ2-5 matches the DNA end more closely, so the J call is doubtful. The CDR3 length is 14 residues. Germline CDR1 is WNHNN and CDR2 is SYGVQD (reference sequence). The chain's CDR3 is CASSGDPLTETQYF. The CDR3 DNA sequence: TGCGCCAGCAGTGGGGACCCACTTACTGAGACCCAGTACTTC.

This clonotype was counted a few times. The chain couples TRBV20-1 to TRBJ2-5; tentative D call: TRBD2 (5 bases). Germline values: CDR1 DFQATT, CDR2 SNEGSKA (reference sequence). The CDR3 sequence is 11 residues long. V lost 7 bases and J 2 bases, leaving 8 bases between the germline ends. The CDR3 is CSGTWQETQYF. The CDR3 DNA reads as TGCAGTGGGACTTGGCAAGAGACCCAGTACTTC.

The J gene is TRBJ2-3, the V gene TRBV20-1; 8 positions match TRBD2. V was pared by 2 bases and J by 8 bases, with 12 bases of the junction left unmatched. This CDR3 has 15 amino acids. Germline V lookup: CDR1 DFQATT, CDR2 SNEGSKA (reference sequence). The CDR3 DNA follows: TGCAGTGCTAGATCCGAAGCGGGGGCGGCTGGTACGCAGTATTTT. Translation gives CSARSEAGAAGTQYF.

The chain employs TRBV4-2 and TRBJ2-7; D is perhaps TRBD1 or TRBD2 (5 bases each). The germline V and J ends were trimmed by 5 bases and 6 bases, with 14 bases remaining between them. CDR1 and CDR2 from the germline V gene are LGHNA and YNFKEQ. The CDR3 totals 13 residues. The CDR3 is CASSEGWAAEQYF. The CDR3 DNA is TGTGCCAGCAGCGAGGGGTGGGCAGCCGAGCAGTACTTC.

This clonotype was counted only a few times. This chain joins TRBV9 and TRBJ2-1; 7 nucleotides line up with TRBD2. J gave up 4 bases and V 8 bases, and 12 bases lay outside the gene matches. Germline lookup yields CDR1 SGDLS and CDR2 YYNGEE. This CDR3 region has 15 residues. CDR3 loop: CARLLGDYPYNEQFF. CDR3 coding DNA: TGTGCCAGATTATTAGGGGACTATCCTTACAATGAGCAGTTCTTC.

Comments on this clonotype: Given a much more abundant clone one base away, this may be a read error. The CDR3 DNA follows: TGCAGCGTATACTACAGGGGGGGGCAGTACTTC. This translates into CSVYYRGGQYF. This rearrangement joins TRBV29-1 to TRBJ2-7, with D tentatively TRBD1 (8 bases). The CDR3 runs to 11 residues. CDR1 and CDR2 from the germline V gene are SQVTM and ANQGSEA. V lost 6 bases and J 9 bases, leaving 15 bases between the germline ends.

This chain uses TRBV20-1 with TRBJ2-1; 10 bases line up with TRBD2. Germline V gene sequence: CDR1 DFQATT, CDR2 SNEGSKA (reference sequence). The CDR3 loop spans 15 amino acids. V lost 7 bases and J lost 1; bases outside the gene matches: 7. The chain's CDR3 is CSVKTLAGSYNEQFF. CDR3 bases: TGCAGTGTCAAGACACTAGCGGGATCCTACAATGAGCAGTTCTTC.